This TCR beta chain was sequenced in a study of blood T cell repertoires in COVID-19. Sequencing used immunoSEQ multiplex PCR; TCRdb keeps in-frame clones, though not all of them. Among 250,000 to 400,000 clones, around 88% were seen once, and the ten largest hold 1.5% to 2%. CDR1 is MNHEY and CDR2 is SVGAGI in the germline V gene. V was pared by 4 bases and J by 4 bases, with 3 bases of the junction left unmatched. This CDR3 is 14 amino acids long. Sequencing was done on a sample of peripheral blood. The source of this sequence is a woman in her twenties or thirties with COVID-19, enrolled during active disease. The chain recombines TRBV6-5 with TRBJ2-1; 8 bases are shared with TRBD2. The CDR3: CASSSSGGYNEQFF. The CDR3 nucleotides are TGTGCCAGCAGTTCGAGCGGGGGTTACAATGAGCAGTTCTTC.